The 15 T cell receptor beta chains given below trace back to one sample, sequenced in a study of long-term antiretroviral therapy in people with HIV. With survey level as its setting, the immunoSEQ assay was v3.0. The table came from immunoSEQ multiplex PCR; TCRdb's copy has only in-frame clones and leaves some out. The table has tens of thousands of clones, 80% to 90% seen once; the top ten hold roughly 14%. The input for sequencing was unsorted PBMCs, taken 0.3 years after starting antiretroviral therapy. Source of these receptors: a man between 18 and 29 years old with HIV.

This chain joins TRBV9 and TRBJ2-5; D unclear. V was cut by 2 bases and J by 1 base, with 6 bases left in between. Germline CDR1 and CDR2: SGDLS and YYNGEE. The CDR3 is 13 amino acids. CDR3 protein: CASSVRAQETQYF. The CDR3 DNA reads as TGTGCCAGCAGCGTTCGGGCCCAAGAGACCCAGTACTTC.

V gene TRBV6-1 combines with J gene TRBJ2-3, with 12 positions matching TRBD1. With 10 bases clipped from V and 5 bases from J, the junction kept 7 bases outside the gene matches. Germline V gives CDR1 MNHNS, CDR2 SASEGT. The CDR3 is 14 residues long. This chain's CDR3 is CATSGQGALDTQYF. Written as DNA, the CDR3 is TGTGCCACCTCGGGACAGGGGGCATTAGATACGCAGTATTTT.

This clone was seen just once. The V call is TRBV27, the J call TRBJ1-5; D gene unclear. The CDR3 runs 13 residues. Germline CDR1 reads MNHEY; CDR2 reads SMNVEV (reference sequence). Deletions cut 1 base from V and 5 bases from J, with 6 bases between. This CDR3 reads CASSLLGYQPQHF. The CDR3 coding sequence is TGTGCCAGCAGTTTATTGGGATATCAGCCCCAGCATTTT.

This clone has only one observation. The chain recombines TRBV29-1 with TRBJ2-2, with D perhaps TRBD1 (7 bases). CDR3 length: 14 amino acids. Per the germline V gene, CDR1 is SQVTM and CDR2 is ANQGSEA. Trimming removed 5 bases from V and 2 bases from J, with 12 bases in between. CDR3 region: CSVRGTANTGELFF. In nucleotides, the CDR3 is TGCAGCGTTCGCGGGACAGCCAACACCGGGGAGCTGTTTTTT.

The chain links TRBV7-3 to TRBJ2-1, with TRBD1 identical over 9 bases. Germline V lookup: CDR1 SGHTA, CDR2 FQGTGA. The CDR3 runs 16 residues. V shed 5 bases and J 7 bases; nucleotides not matched to a gene: 12. Here the CDR3 DNA reads TGTGCCAGCAGCCCTCACGGACAGGGGAACTGGAATGAGCAGTTCTTC. Protein sequence: CASSPHGQGNWNEQFF. The full variable domain, rest sourced from reference TRBV7-3 and TRBJ2-1, is GAGVSQTPSNKVTEKGKYVELRCDPISGHTALYWYRQSLGQGPEFLIYFQGTGAADDSGLPNDRFFAVRPEGSVSTLKIQRTERGDSAVYLCASSPHGQGNWNEQFFGPGTRLTVL.

V is TRBV9 and J is TRBJ1-6; D is uncertain. Germline CDR1 and CDR2: SGDLS and YYNGEE. Between the trimmed V and J ends, which lost 0 bases and 5 bases, there was a span of 6 bases. CDR3 length: 14 amino acids. CDR3 nucleotide sequence: TGTGCCAGCAGCGTAGGCCGGAATAATTCACCCCTCCACTTT. Translating gives CASSVGRNNSPLHF.

The J gene is TRBJ2-1, the V gene TRBV7-8, with no clear D. CDR3 length equals 13 residues. The V gene's germline CDR1 is SGHVS and CDR2 FQNEAQ. V was shortened by 5 bases and J by 10 bases, with 15 bases between the two germline ends. This CDR3 is CASSPPVRPEQFF. In DNA form, the CDR3 reads TGTGCCAGCAGCCCCCCAGTCCGGCCCGAGCAGTTCTTC.

Remarks on this clone: The junction differs from germline at one of its ends, possibly a read error. The chain employs TRBV27 and TRBJ2-7; tentatively, D is TRBD2 (6 bases). The CDR3 spans 15 residues. Germline V gene lookup returns CDR1 MNHEY and CDR2 SMNVEV (reference sequence). The CDR3 loop is CASTNPLARPGELDF. CDR3 in DNA: TGTGCCAGTACTAATCCTCTGGCCCGTCCGGGGGAGTTGGACTTC.

This clone was counted once. CDR3: CASSQEGDDEQYF. Written as DNA, the CDR3 is TGTGCCAGCAGCCAAGAAGGAGACGACGAGCAGTACTTC. V is TRBV4-2 and J is TRBJ2-7; D is ambiguous. The ends were cut back, 0 bases at V and 5 bases at J, with 8 bases in the middle. This CDR3 comprises 13 residues. Germline CDR1 reads LGHNA; CDR2 reads YNFKEQ.

On this clone: The junction differs from germline at one of its ends, possibly a read error. This sequence joins TRBV4-2 and TRBJ1-4; D possibly corresponds to TRBD1 (5 bases). Looked up from germline, CDR1 is LGHNA and CDR2 is YNFKEQ. The CDR3 contains 15 residues. In DNA, the CDR3 is TGTGCCAGCAGCCAAGATCCCCAGGGACTGACGGGGTTTACTTTT. Encoded protein: CASSQDPQGLTGFTF.

The rearrangement uses TRBV7-8 and TRBJ1-1; 8 bases match TRBD1. Germline CDR1 reads SGHVS; CDR2 reads FQNEAQ. This CDR3 has 15 residues. V lost 5 bases to trimming and J lost 0 bases; unmatched junction nucleotides: 5. CDR3 DNA: TGTGCCAGCAGCCACAGGGGGTCCCTGAACACTGAAGCTTTCTTT. Its translation: CASSHRGSLNTEAFF.

This clone occurred once. The chain couples TRBV7-8 to TRBJ2-1, with D perhaps TRBD1 or TRBD2 (5 bases each). Germline V lookup: CDR1 SGHVS, CDR2 FQNEAQ. The CDR3 extends over 16 amino acids. Between the trimmed V and J ends, which lost 6 bases and 2 bases, there was a span of 17 bases. The CDR3: CASRSARDEPYNEQFF. The CDR3 nucleotides read TGTGCCAGCAGATCCGCCCGGGACGAACCCTACAATGAGCAGTTCTTC.

The chain is built from TRBV2 and TRBJ1-4, with TRBD1 matching 7 bases. The germline CDR1 and CDR2 sequences are SNHLY and FYNNEI. J was trimmed by 8 bases and V by 9 bases; bases with no gene match: 9. The CDR3 covers 13 residues. Here the CDR3 DNA reads TGTGCCAGTAGGCAGGGGGATATCGAAAAACTGTTTTTT. It encodes CASRQGDIEKLFF.

This chain joins TRBV4-1 and TRBJ1-1; tentative D call: TRBD1 (5 bases). The CDR3 runs 17 residues. Germline CDR1 is MGHRA and CDR2 is YSYEKL. The ends were cut back, 0 bases at V and 0 bases at J, with 14 bases in the middle. CDR3 loop: CASSQEGGTVMNTEAFF. The CDR3 DNA reads TGCGCCAGCAGCCAAGAGGGGGGTACAGTGATGAACACTGAAGCTTTCTTT.

The V gene is TRBV6-6, the J gene TRBJ2-5; TRBD1 might be the D (5 bases). Germline V lookup: CDR1 MNHNY, CDR2 SVGAGI (reference sequence). The CDR3 covers 13 residues. Trimming pared 6 bases from V and 6 bases from J, leaving 14 bases between. As DNA, the CDR3 is TGTGCCAGCAGCCTCCTGGGGCAGAAGACCCAGTACTTC. Amino acids: CASSLLGQKTQYF.